The rows below give T cell receptor beta chains drawn from one sample of a study of shared clonotypes between healthy human individuals. TCRdb's copy holds only in-frame clones and misses some; the assay was immunoSEQ multiplex PCR. The sample lists 2,500,000 or so clones; roughly 93% were seen once. Sequencing was performed on naive CD4+ T cells from PBMCs. The receptors were gathered from a man between 18 and 35 years old in good health. Some clones in this sample may be carry-over from other donors' samples. The CDR3 runs from the conserved cysteine through the conserved F or W. Each record gives: J gene, CDR3 length, D gene, clone size, V gene, CDR3 DNA, CDR3 protein. A D gene is named only where the DNA matches it firmly. Only part of the rows carry a size: once, few, many, or a class if the clone is expanded.

TRBJ2-5,18,NA,NA,TRBV9,TGTGCCAGCAGCTTATCACTGGGGGCGGGAGTGGGACAAGAGACCCAGTACTTC,CASSLSLGAGVGQETQYF
TRBJ2-2,14,NA,NA,TRBV6-6,TGTGCCAGCAGTTACCTAGCAGACACCGGGGAGCTGTTTTTT,CASSYLADTGELFF
TRBJ2-5,15,TRBD1,NA,TRBV9,TGTGCCAGCAGCGCACAGGGGGCATGGCAAGAGACCCAGTACTTC,CASSAQGAWQETQYF
TRBJ1-1,13,NA,NA,TRBV23-1,TGCGCCAGCAGTCAGTGGGGTGCATTGGAAGCTTTCTTT,CASSQWGALEAFF
TRBJ2-7,12,TRBD1,NA,TRBV6-1,TGTGCCAGCTCCAGGGGGTACAACGAGCAGTACTTC,CASSRGYNEQYF
TRBJ2-7,13,NA,NA,TRBV11-2,TGTGCCAGCAGCTTAGCGGGGTCCTACGAGCAGTACTTC,CASSLAGSYEQYF
TRBJ2-5,15,NA,NA,TRBV11-2,TGTGCCAGCAGTCGAGAGGCCTACCTCGGTGCGACCCAGTACTTC,CASSREAYLGATQYF
TRBJ2-5,14,TRBD2,NA,TRBV11-2,TGTGCCAGCAGCCCCGTAGGCACGGGAGGGCCCCAGTACTTC,CASSPVGTGGPQYF
TRBJ2-3,16,TRBD1,once,TRBV28,TGTGCCAGCACCCCGCAGGGGGCAGAGGGCACAGATACGCAGTATTTT,CASTPQGAEGTDTQYF
TRBJ2-1,11,TRBD2,NA,TRBV20-1,TGCAGTGCTAGCACGGGGGGTGAGCAGTTCTTC,CSASTGGEQFF
TRBJ2-2,14,NA,NA,TRBV28,TGTGCCAGCAGTTTGGCGCAGACCACCGGGGAGCTGTTTTTT,CASSLAQTTGELFF
TRBJ1-2,15,NA,once,TRBV5-4,TGTGCCAGCAGCGCCCAATCGACAGGTTTCTATGGCTACACCTTC,CASSAQSTGFYGYTF
TRBJ2-3,12,NA,NA,TRBV28,TGTGCCAGCAGTCCACCGGCGTATACGCAGTATTTT,CASSPPAYTQYF
TRBJ1-1,13,TRBD1,NA,TRBV6-1,TGTGCCAGCCACAGGGGGCGCGAGGTTGAAGCTTTCTTT,CASHRGREVEAFF
TRBJ2-5,14,NA,NA,TRBV7-9,TGTGCCAGCAGCTTCTCGGGCAGCCGGGGGACCCAGTACTTC,CASSFSGSRGTQYF
TRBJ2-7,17,TRBD2,NA,TRBV9,TGTGCCAGCAGCAGGGGGACTAGCGGGAGGAGCTCCTACGAGCAGTACTTC,CASSRGTSGRSSYEQYF
TRBJ2-3,16,NA,NA,TRBV5-1,TGCGCCAGCAGCTTTCAACCGGGACTCCTACAGGATACGCAGTATTTT,CASSFQPGLLQDTQYF
TRBJ2-2,16,NA,once,TRBV7-2,TGTGCCAGCAGCTTATTGGTTGGGTTGGCCACCGGGGAGCTGTTTTTT,CASSLLVGLATGELFF
TRBJ2-1,15,TRBD1,NA,TRBV5-1,TGCGCCAGCAGCCCGATGGACAGGACGAACAATGAGCAGTTCTTC,CASSPMDRTNNEQFF
TRBJ2-5,16,TRBD1,NA,TRBV6-4,TGTGCCAGCAGTGACTCGGGACAGGGAGGATTGGAGACCCAGTACTTC,CASSDSGQGGLETQYF
TRBJ2-1,13,NA,NA,TRBV7-9,TGTGCCAGCAGCCCCCAAGTGGGTAATGAGCAGTTCTTC,CASSPQVGNEQFF
TRBJ2-2,16,NA,NA,TRBV4-3,TGCGCCAGCAGCCAAGATATAATAGGGGGGGCCGGGGAGCTGTTTTTT,CASSQDIIGGAGELFF
TRBJ1-4,15,TRBD1,NA,TRBV5-1,TGCGCCAGCACGCTCTCAGGGACAGCTGAAGAAAAACTGTTTTTT,CASTLSGTAEEKLFF
TRBJ2-2,14,NA,NA,TRBV2,TGTGCCAGCAGTGAACAGTTGGGTGCCGGGGAGCTGTTTTTT,CASSEQLGAGELFF
TRBJ2-5,11,TRBD1,NA,TRBV11-2,TGTGCCTCGGACAGGGAAGAGACCCAGTACTTC,CASDREETQYF
TRBJ2-3,15,TRBD1,once,TRBV5-4,TGTGCCAGCAGCTCCTACAGGGGTAGCACAGATACGCAGTATTTT,CASSSYRGSTDTQYF
TRBJ2-7,14,NA,once,TRBV7-9,TGTGCCAGCAGCTGGGGGGGACAGTCCTACGAGCAGTACTTC,CASSWGGQSYEQYF
TRBJ2-1,14,TRBD1,NA,TRBV5-1,TGCGCCAGCAGCACCCAGGGGGCCGACAATGAGCAGTTCTTC,CASSTQGADNEQFF